This TCR beta chain appears in the sequencing data of a study of cytomegalovirus exposure and HLA in healthy donors. Study findings and constraints: Data from an earlier analysis indicated that most TCR beta V segments were productive either about 87% or about 30% of the time. Donor immune exposure was known only as CMV serostatus.

The V and J ends lost 4 bases and 1 base, in that order; junction bases with no gene match: 6. Germline-derived CDR1 and CDR2 are PRHDT and FYEKMQ (reference sequence). The CDR3 covers 17 residues. The PCR contained 60 Vbeta and 13 Jbeta primers. The protocol was immunoSEQ multiplex PCR, while the TCRdb copy is restricted to in-frame clones and leaves out a portion. Among about 150,000 clones listed, about four fifths were seen once. Concerning this clone itself: Antigen specificity is unknown.

Sequencing was performed on PBMCs. The chain combines TRBV13 with TRBJ2-1; TRBD2 aligns across 11 bases. This TCR was sampled from a human donor in good health. The DNA of the CDR3 is TGTGCCAGCAGCTCAAGGACTAGCGGGCCTTCCTACAATGAGCAGTTCTTC. This codes for CASSSRTSGPSYNEQFF.